What follows describes a single T cell receptor beta chain. No cognate antigen has been identified for it. Per-base qualities were not stored, and no clone one base away is much larger. This entry comes from a study of siplizumab effects on memory and regulatory T cells (dated by TCRdb to between 2018 and 2020). Background on the whole study: The study examined how the anti-CD2 antibody siplizumab affects alloreactive T-cell subsets in allogeneic mixed lymphocyte reactions built from human PBMCs. Overall results and qualifications from the work: Whether proliferating Tregs from siplizumab cultures were suppressive was not functionally confirmed. Because sequences at frequencies below about 10^-5 were poorly captured, only a minor fraction of alloreactive clones could be mapped back to unstimulated subsets. Among mappable alloreactive CD4+ clones, the Treg-derived fraction averaged 68.8% with siplizumab versus 25% to 30% in control reactions. For roughly 75-97% of proliferating CD4+ or CD8+ clones, no naive or memory phenotype could be assigned. Unstimulated naive T cells appeared more diverse than memory T cells, and naive cells seemed to contribute substantially to the alloresponse. Siplizumab significantly reduced the cumulative frequency of alloreactive sequences traceable to unstimulated CD4+ memory T cells.

The germline V gene specifies WSHSY as CDR1 and SAAADI as CDR2. Inclusive of the bounding cysteine and phenylalanine, the CDR3 is 14 residues long. The DNA shown is the 42-base CDR3, in frame from base 1. A distance of 9 bases separates the germline ends of V and J, which lose 7 bases and 0 bases respectively. The library came from the immunoSEQ multiplex PCR assay. Each sample had 85,000 to 100,000 TCR templates assayed by the deep sequencing platform. Genomic DNA extracted from sorted T cells was used for TCRbeta CDR3 sequencing. The authors' pipeline ran thus. The R programming language was used for clonal analysis of TCRbeta CDR3 data. Alloreactive CD4+ and CD8+ clones were defined by comparing unstimulated samples with post-reaction CFSE-low samples. By matching sequences to the repertoires of sorted unstimulated Treg and non-Treg cells, each alloreactive CD4+ clone was assigned a regulatory or non-regulatory origin. TCRdb re-hosts the immuneACCESS table, in-frame sequences only. Its copies lack some clones; in the studies checked, an unresolved V gene accounts for under half of them, and the cause for the rest is not known. The V and J calls and the clone size are those of that table, but D and trimming were determined from the DNA. This sample holds about 100,000 clones; around 94% were observed only once. Under 0.65% of the sample is taken by the ten largest.

TCRbeta CDR3 sequencing was performed on sorted unstimulated T cells and on proliferating T cells recovered from mixed lymphocyte reactions. Fresh whole blood from approximately 10 HLA-typed healthy donors was used to isolate PBMCs. To map where alloreactive clones came from, CD4+ regulatory T cells in the unstimulated state were FACS-sorted. The sequenced material came from Tregs sorted from blood. The chain was built from TRBV10-2 and TRBJ2-2, with an unclear D gene assignment. This TCR came from a human donor in good health. Here is the DNA: TGCGCCAGCACTCAGCACGCGAACACCGGGGAGCTGTTTTTT. Translated, this is CASTQHANTGELFF.